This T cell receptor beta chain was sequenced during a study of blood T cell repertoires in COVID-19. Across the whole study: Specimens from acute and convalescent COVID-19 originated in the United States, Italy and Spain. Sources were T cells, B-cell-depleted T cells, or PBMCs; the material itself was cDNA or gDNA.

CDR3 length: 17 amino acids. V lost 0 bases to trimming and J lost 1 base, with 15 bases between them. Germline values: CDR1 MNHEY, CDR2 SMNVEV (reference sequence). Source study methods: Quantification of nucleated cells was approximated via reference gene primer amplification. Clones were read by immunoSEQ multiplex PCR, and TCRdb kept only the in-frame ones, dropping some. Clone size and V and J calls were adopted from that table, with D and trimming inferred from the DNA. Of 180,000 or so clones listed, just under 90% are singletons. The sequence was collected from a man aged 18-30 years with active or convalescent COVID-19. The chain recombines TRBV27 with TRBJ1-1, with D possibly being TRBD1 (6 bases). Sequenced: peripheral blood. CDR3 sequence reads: CASSLSVGHRTNTEAFF. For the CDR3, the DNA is TGTGCCAGCAGTTTATCGGTGGGACACCGAACGAACACTGAAGCTTTCTTT.